This T cell receptor (beta chain) is from a study of radiation and T cells in renal cell carcinoma. Study conclusions and caveats: In nephrectomy-only tumors, top 100 clonotypes averaged approximately 45%, versus about 50% irradiated. Compared with controls, irradiated tumors had more, larger dominant CDR3 motifs.

The sample's treatment: treatment-naive control, cytoreductive nephrectomy. The tumor was a clear cell renal cell carcinoma. Control tumor donors were a handful of females and roughly 10 males, median age roughly 57 years. Clones were sequenced by immunoSEQ multiplex PCR, and TCRdb holds only the in-frame ones, with some missing. The sample comprises 20,000 to 30,000 clones, about three fifths of which are singletons, and roughly 23% rests with the top ten. Points on this clone: Its antigen is currently unknown.

The sequence came from a middle-aged man with renal cell carcinoma. The sequenced sample was tumor tissue, obtained from a patient whose treatment was nephrectomy without radiotherapy.

In DNA, the CDR3 is TGTGCCAGTAGTATAGGGCTCCCCACAGATACGCAGTATTTT. This encodes CASSIGLPTDTQYF. This chain links TRBV19 with TRBJ2-3; D is ambiguous. The CDR3 totals 14 residues. Trimming removed 1 base from V and 2 bases from J, with 7 bases in between. The V gene's germline CDR1 is LNHDA and CDR2 SQIVND (reference sequence).